The 29 T cell receptor beta chains presented below share a single source sample, sequenced in a study of identical twins. TCRdb processed the 5' RACE reads anew with MiXCR; each CDR3 protein has one entry. The table shows approximately 550,000 distinct CDR3 sequences, with approximately 20% occurring only once. The same data also went into a second study, on yellow fever vaccine responses in identical twins.

What was sequenced was CD4+ T cells sorted from blood. The receptors shown here come from a young woman in good health.

The genes are TRBV5-1 and TRBJ2-7; TRBD1 or TRBD2 may be the D gene (5 bases each). From germline, CDR1 is SGHRS and CDR2 YFSETQ. The CDR3 totals 15 residues. Trimming shortened V by 4 bases and J by 0 bases, and 14 bases separated the two germline ends. Written as DNA, the CDR3 is TGCGCCAGCAGCGCAGGGACGGCACTCTCCTACGAGCAGTACGTC. It codes for CASSAGTALSYEQYV.

The CDR3 bases are TGCAGTGCTAGTGACGGGAGTGGTGCCTACGAGCAGTACTTC. This codes for CSASDGSGAYEQYF. The chain links TRBV20-1 to TRBJ2-7; D perhaps matches TRBD2 (6 bases). The ends were cut back, 3 bases at V and 2 bases at J, with 14 bases in the middle. The germline V gene encodes CDR1 DFQATT and CDR2 SNEGSKA (reference sequence). The CDR3 spans 14 residues.

This clonotype came up a few times. V usage is TRBV11-2 and J usage is TRBJ2-5; 7 bases fit TRBD2. The V gene's germline CDR1 is SGHAT and CDR2 FQNNGV. This CDR3 has 14 residues. Trimming cost V 3 bases and J 1 base; bases outside gene matches: 2. In DNA, the CDR3 is TGTGCCAGCAGCTTTACTAGCGCCCAAGAGACCCAGTACTTC. It is translated as CASSFTSAQETQYF.

The chain links TRBV27 to TRBJ2-5; 9 nucleotides match TRBD2. Trimming removed 5 bases from V and 0 bases from J; junction bases left unmatched: 4. Germline CDR1 is MNHEY and CDR2 is SMNVEV (reference sequence). CDR3 size: 15 residues. The CDR3 DNA sequence: TGTGCCAGCAGTCCCCAGCGGGGGGACCAAGAGACCCAGTACTTC. Protein sequence: CASSPQRGDQETQYF.

This clonotype was seen only once. The J gene is TRBJ2-7, the V gene TRBV12-3 or TRBV12-4; 11 bases align to TRBD2. This CDR3 spans 15 amino acids. Germline trimming cut 4 bases from V and 4 bases from J; bases unmatched to any gene: 6. The CDR3 sequence is CASSSKTSGNYEQYF. For the CDR3, the DNA is TGTGCCAGCAGTTCCAAGACTAGCGGGAATTACGAGCAGTACTTC.

This clonotype was seen only a few times. The chain has TRBV6-6 and TRBJ2-7; 9 nucleotides line up with TRBD2. Looked up from germline, CDR1 is MNHNY and CDR2 is SVGAGI (reference sequence). Losses at the gene ends were 7 bases for V and 3 bases for J; bases not matched to a gene: 4. The CDR3 consists of 13 residues. CDR3 residues: CASTGTSNYEQYF. CDR3 coding DNA: TGTGCCAGCACCGGGACTAGCAACTACGAGCAGTACTTC.

The CDR3 DNA reads TGCAGTGCTCCCTTCCCGCCGGGTAACTATGGCTACACCTTC. The encoded protein is CSAPFPPGNYGYTF. The chain recombines TRBV20-1 with TRBJ1-2; no clear D. This CDR3 has 14 amino acids. Germline CDR1 reads DFQATT; CDR2 reads SNEGSKA (reference sequence). Trimming left V 5 bases short and J 1 base short, with 14 bases between.

The chain joins TRBV12-3 or TRBV12-4 to TRBJ2-2, with D unresolved. CDR3 size: 13 residues. V lost 6 bases, J lost 5 bases, and 10 bases lay in between. CDR3 nucleotide sequence: TGTGCCAGCAGCTCATATAGGACCGGGGAGCTGTTTTTT. This codes for CASSSYRTGELFF.

In this sample, this clonotype turned up a few times. The chain employs TRBV5-1 and TRBJ2-1, with D possibly being TRBD1 (6 bases). V dropped 0 bases and J dropped 8 bases, with 12 bases sitting between them. The length of the CDR3 is 14 residues. Germline CDR1 is SGHRS and CDR2 is YFSETQ. CDR3 protein: CASSLEQGNDEQFF. Here the CDR3 DNA reads TGCGCCAGCAGCTTGGAGCAGGGGAACGATGAGCAGTTCTTC.

The chain combines TRBV7-6 with TRBJ2-3, with TRBD2 as a possible D gene (6 bases). This CDR3 spans 17 amino acids. CDR1 and CDR2 (germline): SGHVS, FNYEAQ. Trimming took 3 bases from V and 1 from J, leaving 17 bases between them. The CDR3 nucleotides read TGTGCCAGCAGCTTTCTTCTGCGGGGTCAAGGCACAGATACGCAGTATTTT. This encodes CASSFLLRGQGTDTQYF.

The V and J genes are TRBV5-1 and TRBJ2-2; tentatively, D is TRBD2 (6 bases). The germline CDR1 and CDR2 sequences are SGHRS and YFSETQ. Trimming cost V 2 bases and J 1 base, with 9 bases left between them. The CDR3 loop spans 15 amino acids. This chain's CDR3 is CASSFAGLNTGELFF. As DNA, the CDR3 is TGCGCCAGCAGCTTTGCGGGATTGAACACCGGGGAGCTGTTTTTT.

This chain links TRBV5-6 with TRBJ2-3, with 8 bases lining up with TRBD2. Germline CDR1 SGHDT, CDR2 YYEEEE. V trimming: 0 bases; J trimming: 5 bases; junction bases outside the gene matches: 5. The CDR3 runs to 15 residues. The CDR3 DNA is TGTGCCAGCAGCTTGGCTGCCGCGGGGGGAGATACGCAGTATTTT. Its protein product is CASSLAAAGGDTQYF.

The rearrangement joins TRBV28 to TRBJ1-2; perhaps TRBD1 as D (5 bases). The CDR3 loop spans 14 amino acids. Trimming took off 2 bases at V and 8 bases at J, with 15 bases between the two ends. The V gene's germline CDR1 is MDHEN and CDR2 SYDVKM. Written as DNA, the CDR3 is TGTGCCAGCAGTTTAAGTCCCAGGGCAGGGGGCTACACCTTC. Its translation: CASSLSPRAGGYTF.

The chain recombines TRBV28 with TRBJ2-7; 11 bases fit TRBD2. Germline V gene data show CDR1 as MDHEN and CDR2 as SYDVKM. CDR3 length: 16 amino acids. J was trimmed by 0 bases and V by 4 bases; bases with no gene match: 5. CDR3 in DNA: TGTGCCAGCAGTTCGCCCACTAGCGGGGGCTCCTACGAGCAGTACTTC. The encoded protein is CASSSPTSGGSYEQYF.

This clonotype was seen only a few times. Written as DNA, the CDR3 is TGCGCCAGCAGTTTTGTACCGGGACTAGCGGACACAGATACGCAGTATTTT. It is translated as CASSFVPGLADTDTQYF. The rearrangement links TRBV4-1 to TRBJ2-3, with TRBD2 identical over 11 bases. Germline-derived CDR1 and CDR2 are MGHRA and YSYEKL. Losses at the gene ends were 6 bases for V and 2 bases for J; bases not matched to a gene: 10. This CDR3 contains 17 residues.

This chain uses TRBV7-8 with TRBJ2-3; perhaps TRBD2 as D (7 bases). This CDR3 spans 17 amino acids. Trimming took off 1 base at V and 3 bases at J, with 17 bases between the two ends. Looked up from germline, CDR1 is SGHVS and CDR2 is FQNEAQ. The CDR3 loop is CASSLVGGAGWTDTQYF. CDR3 sequence (DNA): TGTGCCAGCAGCTTAGTTGGGGGGGCCGGTTGGACAGATACGCAGTATTTT.

This clonotype was found a few times. J is TRBJ2-2 and V is TRBV5-1; no firm D call. There are 15 residues in the CDR3. Germline values: CDR1 SGHRS, CDR2 YFSETQ. Trimming stripped 0 bases from V and 3 bases from J, with 9 bases between. This chain's CDR3 is CASSLEAGHTGELFF. The CDR3 nucleotides are TGCGCCAGCAGCTTGGAGGCAGGTCACACCGGGGAGCTGTTTTTT.

The chain links TRBV6-5 to TRBJ2-7; 10 nucleotides match TRBD1. The CDR3 consists of 16 residues. Germline CDR1 is MNHEY and CDR2 is SVGAGI. With V trimmed by 0 bases and J by 4 bases, 6 bases remained unmatched. CDR3 region: CASSYSSGTGVYEQYV. The CDR3 DNA sequence: TGTGCCAGCAGTTACTCGTCCGGGACAGGGGTGTACGAGCAGTACGTC.

The chain joins TRBV12-3 or TRBV12-4 to TRBJ1-4; D is undetermined. V lost 6 bases to trimming and J lost 5 bases, with 7 bases between them. This CDR3 contains 12 residues. CDR3 residues: CASRRRNEKLFF. The CDR3 DNA reads as TGTGCCAGCAGGAGACGCAATGAAAAACTGTTTTTT.

This clonotype was picked up a small number of times. This chain connects TRBV20-1 to TRBJ2-1; 8 bases align to TRBD2. Unmatched junction bases numbered 7, after V lost 0 bases and J lost 9 bases. Germline V lookup: CDR1 DFQATT, CDR2 SNEGSKA (reference sequence). The CDR3 runs to 14 residues. CDR3 in DNA: TGCAGTGCTAGAGATGGTAGAGCGGGAGCTGAGCAGTTCTTC. Protein: CSARDGRAGAEQFF.

In its sample, this clonotype was seen a few times. V is TRBV20-1 and J is TRBJ2-2; 7 bases are a match to TRBD1. Germline V gives CDR1 DFQATT, CDR2 SNEGSKA (reference sequence). CDR3 length: 16 amino acids. With 5 bases clipped from V and 6 bases from J, the junction kept 15 bases outside the gene matches. The DNA for the CDR3 is TGCAGTGCTCTTGAGATTCCAGGGGGTTGGTCCGGGGAGCTGTTTTTT. It specifies CSALEIPGGWSGELFF.

This clonotype occurred a few times. This chain uses TRBV4-1 with TRBJ2-5; D is unclear. V lost 0 bases to trimming and J lost 3 bases, with 11 bases between them. Germline values: CDR1 MGHRA, CDR2 YSYEKL. The CDR3 is 15 residues long. In nucleotides, the CDR3 is TGCGCCAGCAGCCAAGAATGGGCGGCAGAAGAGACCCAGTACTTC. Translation: CASSQEWAAEETQYF.

The J gene is TRBJ2-5, the V gene TRBV20-1; 10 bases match TRBD2. Germline CDR1 is DFQATT and CDR2 is SNEGSKA (reference sequence). V lost 6 bases and J lost 1; bases outside the gene matches: 8. The CDR3 consists of 15 residues. The CDR3 DNA reads as TGCAGTGCCAGACTAGCGGGCAAACCCCAAGAGACCCAGTACTTC. Translation: CSARLAGKPQETQYF.

The V and J genes are TRBV19 and TRBJ1-1; the match to TRBD1 covers 7 bases. V was pared by 8 bases and J by 5 bases, with 11 bases of the junction left unmatched. Germline V lookup: CDR1 LNHDA, CDR2 SQIVND (reference sequence). This CDR3 has 14 residues. In DNA, the CDR3 is TGTGCCAGTGATACCACAGGGGAAGCGACTGAAGCTTTCTTT. Its translation: CASDTTGEATEAFF.

This clonotype turned up a few times. V usage is TRBV10-3 and J usage is TRBJ2-3; TRBD2 might be the D (6 bases). This CDR3 spans 13 amino acids. CDR1 and CDR2 (germline): ENHRY, SYGVKD. V was shortened by 4 bases and J by 4 bases, with 9 bases between the two germline ends. The CDR3 coding sequence is TGTGCCATCAGTGCGTTAGCGGCAGATACGCAGTATTTT. Its translation is CAISALAADTQYF.

CDR3 amino acids: CASSLGSPTEAFF. The CDR3 DNA is TGTGCCAGCAGTTTGGGGTCTCCCACTGAAGCTTTCTTT. The V and J genes are TRBV12-3 or TRBV12-4 and TRBJ1-1; D call uncertain. This CDR3 is 13 amino acids long. Trimming removed 3 bases at V and 4 bases at J, with 9 bases between.

The chain couples TRBV10-3 to TRBJ2-3; D possibly matches TRBD1 or TRBD2 (5 bases each). V was trimmed by 5 bases and J by 1 base, leaving 13 bases between them. The CDR3 covers 15 residues. Germline values: CDR1 ENHRY, CDR2 SYGVKD. The CDR3 loop reads CAISPSRGGTDTQYF. DNA of the CDR3: TGTGCCATCAGTCCAAGTAGGGGAGGCACAGATACGCAGTATTTT.

There are a few counts of this clonotype. This sequence joins TRBV3-1 and TRBJ2-2, with TRBD2 identical over 11 bases. Germline assignment: CDR1 LGHDT and CDR2 YNNKEL (reference sequence). With 0 bases clipped from V and 4 bases from J, the junction kept 10 bases outside the gene matches. This CDR3 is 19 amino acids long. The CDR3 is CASSQETVTSGSSTGELFF. The CDR3 DNA sequence: TGTGCCAGCAGCCAAGAGACAGTAACTAGCGGGAGTAGCACCGGGGAGCTGTTTTTT.

The chain is built from TRBV7-6 and TRBJ1-1, with 7 nucleotides matching TRBD1. CDR3 size: 15 residues. CDR1 and CDR2 (germline): SGHVS, FNYEAQ. Germline trimming cut 1 base from V and 2 bases from J; bases unmatched to any gene: 4. The CDR3 DNA reads as TGTGCCAGCAGCTTAGGCTGGGACAGCAACACTGAAGCTTTCTTT. Translation: CASSLGWDSNTEAFF. Full variable domain (remainder filled in from reference TRBV7-6 and TRBJ1-1): GAGVSQSPRYKVTKRGQDVALRCDPISGHVSLYWYRQALGQGPEFLTYFNYEAQQDKSGLPNDRFSAERPEGSISTLTIQRTEQRDSAMYRCASSLGWDSNTEAFFGQGTRLTVV.